A few counts support the clone carrying this TCR beta chain. The sample is drawn from a study of blood T cell repertoires in COVID-19. The wider study: Samples taken during acute and convalescent COVID-19 were collected in the United States, Italy and Spain. The cDNA or gDNA used as material had been derived from T cells, B-cell-depleted T cells, or PBMCs.

Original methodology: The assay estimated nucleated cells by amplifying reference gene primers. Sequenced by immunoSEQ multiplex PCR; TCRdb stores in-frame clones only, minus some. V and J calls and clone size are given by that table; D and trimming were obtained from the DNA. The table includes 70,000 to 80,000 clones, approximately 83% detected once. The CDR3 is made up of 16 amino acids. V lost 5 bases, J lost 0 bases, and 14 bases lay in between. CDR1 is SGHAT, CDR2 FQNNGV, per germline. The sample taken for sequencing was peripheral blood. This sequence joins TRBV11-2 and TRBJ1-3, with D tentatively TRBD1 (6 bases). The sequence derives from an elderly man with acute or convalescent COVID-19. The CDR3 loop reads CASSLMDRSSGNTIYF. CDR3 nucleotides: TGTGCCAGCAGCCTTATGGACAGAAGCTCTGGAAACACCATATATTTT.